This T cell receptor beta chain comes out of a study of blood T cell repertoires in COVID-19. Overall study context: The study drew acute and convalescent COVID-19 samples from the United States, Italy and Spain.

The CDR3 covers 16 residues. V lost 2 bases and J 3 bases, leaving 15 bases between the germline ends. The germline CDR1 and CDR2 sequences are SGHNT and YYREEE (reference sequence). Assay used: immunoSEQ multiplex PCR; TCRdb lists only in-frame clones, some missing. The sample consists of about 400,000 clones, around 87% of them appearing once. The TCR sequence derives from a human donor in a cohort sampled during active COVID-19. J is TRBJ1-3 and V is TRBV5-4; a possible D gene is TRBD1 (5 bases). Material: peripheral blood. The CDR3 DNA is TGTGCCAGCAGCTTTTCCTCTGGGGGGGTTGGAAACACCATATATTTT. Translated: CASSFSSGGVGNTIYF.